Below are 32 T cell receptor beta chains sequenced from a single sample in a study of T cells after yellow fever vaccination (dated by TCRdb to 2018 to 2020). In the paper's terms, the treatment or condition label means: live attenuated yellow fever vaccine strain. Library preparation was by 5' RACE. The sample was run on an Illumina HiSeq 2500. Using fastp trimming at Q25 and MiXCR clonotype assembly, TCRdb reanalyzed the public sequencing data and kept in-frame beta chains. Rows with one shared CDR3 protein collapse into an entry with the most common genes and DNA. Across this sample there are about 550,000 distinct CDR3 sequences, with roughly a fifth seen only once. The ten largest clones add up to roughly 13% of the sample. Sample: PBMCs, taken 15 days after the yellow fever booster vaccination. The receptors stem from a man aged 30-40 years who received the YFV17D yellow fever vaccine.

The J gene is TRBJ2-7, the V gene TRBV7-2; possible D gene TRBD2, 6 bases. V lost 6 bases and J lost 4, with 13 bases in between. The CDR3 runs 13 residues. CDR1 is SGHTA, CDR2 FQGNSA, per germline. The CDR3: CASRIAERYEQYF. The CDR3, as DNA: TGTGCCAGCAGGATAGCGGAGAGATACGAGCAGTACTTC.

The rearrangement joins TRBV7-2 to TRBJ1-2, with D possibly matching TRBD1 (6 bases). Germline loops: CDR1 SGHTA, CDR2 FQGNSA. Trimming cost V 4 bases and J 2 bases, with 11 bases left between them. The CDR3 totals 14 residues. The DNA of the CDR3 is TGTGCCAGCAGCTCCGAGGGGGGAAACTATGGCTACACCTTC. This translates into CASSSEGGNYGYTF.

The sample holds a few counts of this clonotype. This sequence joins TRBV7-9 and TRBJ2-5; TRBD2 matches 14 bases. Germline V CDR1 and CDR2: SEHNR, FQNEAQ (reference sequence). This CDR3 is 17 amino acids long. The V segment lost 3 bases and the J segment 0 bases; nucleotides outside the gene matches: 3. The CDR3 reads CASSLGLAGAYQETQYF. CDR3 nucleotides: TGTGCCAGCAGCTTGGGACTAGCGGGGGCGTACCAAGAGACCCAGTACTTC.

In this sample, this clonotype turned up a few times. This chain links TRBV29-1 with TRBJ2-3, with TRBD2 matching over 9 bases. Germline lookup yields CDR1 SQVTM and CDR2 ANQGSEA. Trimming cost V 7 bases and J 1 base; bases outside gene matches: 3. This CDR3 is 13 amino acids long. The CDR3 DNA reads TGCAGCGAACGGACTAGCGGCACAGATACGCAGTATTTT. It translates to CSERTSGTDTQYF.

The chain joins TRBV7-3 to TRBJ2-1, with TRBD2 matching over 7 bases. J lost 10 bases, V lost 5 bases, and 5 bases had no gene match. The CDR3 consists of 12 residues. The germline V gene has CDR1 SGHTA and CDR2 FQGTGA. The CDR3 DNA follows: TGTGCCAGCAGCACATTTAGCGGGGAGCAGTTCTTC. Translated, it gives CASSTFSGEQFF.

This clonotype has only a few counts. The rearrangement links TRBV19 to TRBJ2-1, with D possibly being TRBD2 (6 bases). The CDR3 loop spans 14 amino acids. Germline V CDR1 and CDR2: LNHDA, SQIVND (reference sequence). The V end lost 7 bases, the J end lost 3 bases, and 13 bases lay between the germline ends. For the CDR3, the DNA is TGTGCCAGTATGGGACTCGTGGGCTACAATGAGCAGTTCTTC. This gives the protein CASMGLVGYNEQFF.

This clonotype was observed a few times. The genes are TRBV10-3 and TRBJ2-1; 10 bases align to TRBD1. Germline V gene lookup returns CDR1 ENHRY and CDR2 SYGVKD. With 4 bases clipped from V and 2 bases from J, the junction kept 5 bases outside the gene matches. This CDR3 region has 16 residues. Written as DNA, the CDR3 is TGTGCCATCAGTGGGGCGGGGACAGGGGCCTACAATGAGCAGTTCTTC. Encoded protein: CAISGAGTGAYNEQFF.

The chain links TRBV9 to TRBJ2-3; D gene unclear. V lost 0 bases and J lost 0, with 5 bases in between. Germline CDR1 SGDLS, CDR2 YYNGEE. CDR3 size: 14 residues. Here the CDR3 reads CASSVAGSTDTQYF. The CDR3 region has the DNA TGTGCCAGCAGCGTAGCCGGGAGCACAGATACGCAGTATTTT.

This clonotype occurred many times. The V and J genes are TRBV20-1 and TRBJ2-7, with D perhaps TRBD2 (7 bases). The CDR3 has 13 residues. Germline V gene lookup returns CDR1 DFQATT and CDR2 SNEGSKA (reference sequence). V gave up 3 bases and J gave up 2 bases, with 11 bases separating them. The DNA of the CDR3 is TGCAGTGCTAGTAGGGGGAGGGCCTACGAGCAGTACTTC. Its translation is CSASRGRAYEQYF.

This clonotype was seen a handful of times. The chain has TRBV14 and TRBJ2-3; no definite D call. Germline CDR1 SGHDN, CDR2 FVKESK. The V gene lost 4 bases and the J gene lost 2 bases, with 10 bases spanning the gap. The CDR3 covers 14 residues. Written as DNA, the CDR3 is TGTGCCAGCAGCCCTCTCATGAACACAGATACGCAGTATTTT. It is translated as CASSPLMNTDTQYF.

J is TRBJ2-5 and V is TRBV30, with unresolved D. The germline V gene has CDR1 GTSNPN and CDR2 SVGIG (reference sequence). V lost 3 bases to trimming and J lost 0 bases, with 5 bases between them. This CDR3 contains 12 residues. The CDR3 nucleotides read TGTGCCTGGAGCCGGGACCAAGAGACCCAGTACTTC. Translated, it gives CAWSRDQETQYF.

CDR3 coding DNA: TGCAGCGTTGGGGGGGCAGGTGGAGAGACCCAGTACTTC. Protein: CSVGGAGGETQYF. The chain carries TRBV29-1 and TRBJ2-5; D might be TRBD1 or TRBD2, each matching 6 bases. Trimming shortened V by 4 bases and J by 4 bases, and 13 bases separated the two germline ends. The CDR3 is made up of 13 amino acids. CDR1 is SQVTM and CDR2 is ANQGSEA in the germline V gene.

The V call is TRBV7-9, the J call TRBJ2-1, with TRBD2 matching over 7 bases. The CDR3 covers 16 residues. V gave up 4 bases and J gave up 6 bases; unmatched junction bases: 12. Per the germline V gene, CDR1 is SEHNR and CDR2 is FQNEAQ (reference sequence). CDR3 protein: CASSSEGRENINEQFF. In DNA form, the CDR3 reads TGTGCCAGCAGCTCGGAGGGGCGGGAGAATATCAATGAGCAGTTCTTC.

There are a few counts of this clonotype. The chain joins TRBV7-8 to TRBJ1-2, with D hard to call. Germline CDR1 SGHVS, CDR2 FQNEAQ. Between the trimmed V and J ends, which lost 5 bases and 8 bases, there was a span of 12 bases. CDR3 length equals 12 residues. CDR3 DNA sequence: TGTGCCAGCAGCAAAGAAAGGGAAGGCTACACCTTC. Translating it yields CASSKEREGYTF.

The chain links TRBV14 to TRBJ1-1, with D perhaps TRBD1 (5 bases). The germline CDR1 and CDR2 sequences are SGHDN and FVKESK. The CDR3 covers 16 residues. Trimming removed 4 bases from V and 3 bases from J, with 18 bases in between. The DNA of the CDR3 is TGTGCCAGCAGCCCGATTGGGAGGGGCAGTCACACTGAAGCTTTCTTT. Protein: CASSPIGRGSHTEAFF.

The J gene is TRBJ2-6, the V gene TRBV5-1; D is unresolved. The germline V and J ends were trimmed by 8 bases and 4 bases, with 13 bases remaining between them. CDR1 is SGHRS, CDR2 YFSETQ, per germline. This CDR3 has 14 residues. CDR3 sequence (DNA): TGCGCCAGTCCTGAAGGTTCAGGGGCCAACGTCCTGACTTTC. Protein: CASPEGSGANVLTF.

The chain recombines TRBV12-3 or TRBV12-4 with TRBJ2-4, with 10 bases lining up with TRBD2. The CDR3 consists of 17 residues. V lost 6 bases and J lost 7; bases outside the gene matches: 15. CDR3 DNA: TGTGCCAGCAGCCGATACAGCGGGAGGGGTTTGGTGAACATTCAGTACTTC. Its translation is CASSRYSGRGLVNIQYF.

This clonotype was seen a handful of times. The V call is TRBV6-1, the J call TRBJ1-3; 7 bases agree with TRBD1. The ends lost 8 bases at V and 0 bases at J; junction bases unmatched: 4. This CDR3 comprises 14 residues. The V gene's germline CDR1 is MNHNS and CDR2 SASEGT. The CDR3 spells CASRDSRSGNTIYF. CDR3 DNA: TGTGCCAGCCGGGACAGCCGCTCTGGAAACACCATATATTTT.

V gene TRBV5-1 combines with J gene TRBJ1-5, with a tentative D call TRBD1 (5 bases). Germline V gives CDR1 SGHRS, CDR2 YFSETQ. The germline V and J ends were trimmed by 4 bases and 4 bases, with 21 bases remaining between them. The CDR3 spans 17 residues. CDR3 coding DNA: TGCGCCAGCAGCCGGGGACTATGGCTCTTCGATAATCAGCCCCAGCATTTT. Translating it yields CASSRGLWLFDNQPQHF.

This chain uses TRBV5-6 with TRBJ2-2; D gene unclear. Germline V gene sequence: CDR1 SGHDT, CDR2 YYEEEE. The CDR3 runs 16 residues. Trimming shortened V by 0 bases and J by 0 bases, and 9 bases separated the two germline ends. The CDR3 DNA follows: TGTGCCAGCAGCTTGGCCGGCTTAACGAACACCGGGGAGCTGTTTTTT. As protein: CASSLAGLTNTGELFF. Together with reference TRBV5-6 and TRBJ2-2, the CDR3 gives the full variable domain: DAGVTQSPTHLIKTRGQQVTLRCSPKSGHDTVSWYQQALGQGPQFIFQYYEEEERQRGNFPDRFSGHQFPNYSSELNVNALLLGDSALYLCASSLAGLTNTGELFFGEGSRLTVL.

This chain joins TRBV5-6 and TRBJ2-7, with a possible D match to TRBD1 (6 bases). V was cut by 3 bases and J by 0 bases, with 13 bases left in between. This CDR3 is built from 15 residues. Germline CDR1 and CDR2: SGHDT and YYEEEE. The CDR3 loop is CASSWDGTPSYEQYF. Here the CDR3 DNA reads TGTGCCAGCAGCTGGGACGGGACACCCTCCTACGAGCAGTACTTC.

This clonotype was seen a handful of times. Written as DNA, the CDR3 is TGCAGTGCTAGAGGCGAGGAGCTGTTTTTT. It translates to CSARGEELFF. This sequence joins TRBV20-1 and TRBJ2-2; no clear D gene. Germline V gene data show CDR1 as DFQATT and CDR2 as SNEGSKA (reference sequence). The CDR3 is 10 amino acids. Trimming left V 1 base short and J 10 bases short, with 4 bases between.

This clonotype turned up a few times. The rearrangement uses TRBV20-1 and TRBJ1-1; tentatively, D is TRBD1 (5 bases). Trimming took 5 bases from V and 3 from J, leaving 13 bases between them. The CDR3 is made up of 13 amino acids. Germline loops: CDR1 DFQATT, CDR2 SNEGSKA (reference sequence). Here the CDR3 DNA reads TGCAGTGCTTGGGGGGGAACGGACACTGAAGCTTTCTTT. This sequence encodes CSAWGGTDTEAFF.

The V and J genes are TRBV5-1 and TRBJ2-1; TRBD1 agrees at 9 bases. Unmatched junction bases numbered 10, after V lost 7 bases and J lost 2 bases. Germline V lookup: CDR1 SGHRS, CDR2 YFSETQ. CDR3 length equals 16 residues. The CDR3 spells CASQPIQGATYNEQFF. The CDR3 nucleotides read TGCGCCAGCCAACCCATACAGGGGGCTACCTACAATGAGCAGTTCTTC. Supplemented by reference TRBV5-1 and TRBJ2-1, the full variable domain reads KAGVTQTPRYLIKTRGQQVTLSCSPISGHRSVSWYQQTPGQGLQFLFEYFSETQRNKGNFPGRFSGRQFSNSRSEMNVSTLELGDSALYLCASQPIQGATYNEQFFGPGTRLTVL.

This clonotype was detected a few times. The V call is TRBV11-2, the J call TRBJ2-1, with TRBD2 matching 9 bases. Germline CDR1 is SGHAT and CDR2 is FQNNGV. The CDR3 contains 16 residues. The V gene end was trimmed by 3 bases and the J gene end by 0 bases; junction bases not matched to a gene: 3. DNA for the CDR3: TGTGCCAGCAGCTTCCTTAGCGGGAGCTCCTACAATGAGCAGTTCTTC. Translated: CASSFLSGSSYNEQFF.

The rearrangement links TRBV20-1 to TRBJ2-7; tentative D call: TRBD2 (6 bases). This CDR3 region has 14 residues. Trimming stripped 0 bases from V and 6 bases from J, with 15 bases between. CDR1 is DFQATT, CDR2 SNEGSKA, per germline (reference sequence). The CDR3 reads CSAREGNIAAEQYF. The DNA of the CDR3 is TGCAGTGCTAGAGAGGGAAATATAGCGGCCGAGCAGTACTTC.

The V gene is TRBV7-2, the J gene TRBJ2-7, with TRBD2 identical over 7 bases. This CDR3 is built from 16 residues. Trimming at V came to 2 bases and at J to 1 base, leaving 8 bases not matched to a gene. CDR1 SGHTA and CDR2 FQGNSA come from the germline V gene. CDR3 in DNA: TGTGCCAGCAGCTTATTGCGGGCGGGGGAGTCCTACGAGCAGTACTTC. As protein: CASSLLRAGESYEQYF.

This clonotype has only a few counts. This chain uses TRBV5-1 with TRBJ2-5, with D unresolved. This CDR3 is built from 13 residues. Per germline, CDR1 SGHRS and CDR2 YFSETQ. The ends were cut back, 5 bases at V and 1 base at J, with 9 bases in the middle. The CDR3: CASRAPSQETQYF. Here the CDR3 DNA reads TGCGCCAGCAGGGCCCCCTCCCAAGAGACCCAGTACTTC.

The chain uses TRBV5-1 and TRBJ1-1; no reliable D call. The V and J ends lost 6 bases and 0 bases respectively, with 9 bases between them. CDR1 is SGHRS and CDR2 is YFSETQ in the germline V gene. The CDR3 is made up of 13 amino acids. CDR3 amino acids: CASKQEMNTEAFF. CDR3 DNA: TGCGCCAGCAAACAAGAAATGAACACTGAAGCTTTCTTT.

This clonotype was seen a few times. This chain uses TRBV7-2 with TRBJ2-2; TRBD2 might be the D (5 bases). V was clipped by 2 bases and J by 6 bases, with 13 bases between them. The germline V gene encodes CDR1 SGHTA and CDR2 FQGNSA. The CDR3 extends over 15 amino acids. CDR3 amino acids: CASSLQIAGAGELFF. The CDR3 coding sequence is TGTGCCAGCAGCTTACAAATCGCGGGCGCCGGGGAGCTGTTTTTT.

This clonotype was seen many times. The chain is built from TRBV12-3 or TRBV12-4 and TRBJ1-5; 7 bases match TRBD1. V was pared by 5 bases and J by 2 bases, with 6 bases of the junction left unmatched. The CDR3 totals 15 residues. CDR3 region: CASSPGGMGNQPQHF. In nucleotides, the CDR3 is TGTGCCAGCAGTCCAGGGGGTATGGGCAATCAGCCCCAGCATTTT.

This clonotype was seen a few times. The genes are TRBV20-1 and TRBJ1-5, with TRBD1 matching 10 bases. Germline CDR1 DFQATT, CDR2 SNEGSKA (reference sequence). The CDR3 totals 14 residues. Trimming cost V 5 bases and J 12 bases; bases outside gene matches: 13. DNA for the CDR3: TGCAGTGCTCCTAAGACAGGGGGCGTTTTCGGCCAGCATTTT. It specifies CSAPKTGGVFGQHF.